The 11 T cell receptor beta chains below come from one sample, sequenced in a study of blood T cell repertoires in COVID-19. The assay was immunoSEQ multiplex PCR, and TCRdb's table has in-frame clones only and misses some. The repertoire holds hundreds of thousands of clones, with approximately 80% as singletons. The source material was peripheral blood. These receptors were taken from a woman aged 45-65 years with active or convalescent COVID-19.

The V call is TRBV7-8, the J call TRBJ1-5; 7 positions agree with TRBD1. CDR1 and CDR2 from the germline V gene are SGHVS and FQNEAQ. The CDR3 totals 14 residues. V shed 5 bases, J shed 7 bases, and the junction held 8 bases outside the gene matches. Here the CDR3 reads CASSPEGARQPQHF. CDR3 nucleotide sequence: TGTGCCAGCAGCCCCGAGGGGGCACGGCAGCCCCAGCATTTT.

The V call is TRBV15, the J call TRBJ1-2; the D is unclear. The V gene's germline CDR1 is LNHNV and CDR2 YYDKDF (reference sequence). The length of the CDR3 is 11 residues. V was shortened by 8 bases and J by 4 bases, with 8 bases between the two germline ends. The CDR3 DNA is TGTGCCACCGGCGGCGGCTATGGCTACACCTTC. Protein: CATGGGYGYTF.

The rearrangement uses TRBV14 and TRBJ2-1, with a tentative D call TRBD1 (6 bases). Trimming cost V 4 bases and J 8 bases, with 15 bases left between them. Germline values: CDR1 SGHDN, CDR2 FVKESK. This CDR3 region has 14 residues. The CDR3: CASSRQTGGDEQFF. CDR3 DNA: TGTGCCAGCAGCCGCCAGACAGGCGGAGATGAGCAGTTCTTC.

CDR3: CASSAGQGKGEQYF. The CDR3 region has the DNA TGTGCCAGCAGCGCGGGACAGGGAAAGGGCGAGCAGTACTTC. The rearrangement uses TRBV5-4 and TRBJ2-7; 9 bases agree with TRBD1. Germline V gene data show CDR1 as SGHNT and CDR2 as YYREEE (reference sequence). The CDR3 spans 14 residues. J gave up 6 bases and V 4 bases, and 8 bases lay outside the gene matches.

The gene calls are TRBV5-6 and TRBJ2-3; perhaps TRBD2 as D (5 bases). V was shortened by 1 base and J by 3 bases, with 6 bases between the two germline ends. Germline V gene data show CDR1 as SGHDT and CDR2 as YYEEEE. This CDR3 has 13 amino acids. The CDR3 loop reads CASSLRLTDTQYF. The DNA of the CDR3 is TGTGCCAGCAGCTTGAGACTAACAGATACGCAGTATTTT. Together with reference TRBV5-6 and TRBJ2-3, the CDR3 gives the full variable domain: DAGVTQSPTHLIKTRGQQVTLRCSPKSGHDTVSWYQQALGQGPQFIFQYYEEEERQRGNFPDRFSGHQFPNYSSELNVNALLLGDSALYLCASSLRLTDTQYFGPGTRLTVL.

The chain recombines TRBV6-2 or TRBV6-3 with TRBJ2-1, with unresolved D. With 5 bases removed from V and 6 bases from J, the gap between germline ends came to 17 bases. The CDR3 has 15 amino acids. Per germline, CDR1 MNHEY and CDR2 SVGEGT. The CDR3 nucleotides read TGTGCCAGCAGTCGACCGAAGAACACGGGCAATGAGCAGTTCTTC. Residues: CASSRPKNTGNEQFF.

V gene TRBV7-8 combines with J gene TRBJ2-7, with 7 nucleotides matching TRBD2. V dropped 3 bases and J dropped 4; count of bases not matched to a gene: 9. The CDR3 length is 15 residues. CDR1 is SGHVS and CDR2 is FQNEAQ in the germline V gene. CDR3 residues: CASSLRRERPYEQYF. In DNA form, the CDR3 reads TGTGCCAGCAGCTTGAGGCGGGAGCGCCCTTACGAGCAGTACTTC.

V and J are TRBV7-9 and TRBJ1-1; D perhaps matches TRBD1 (5 bases). The CDR3 consists of 14 residues. The germline gives CDR1 SEHNR, CDR2 FQNEAQ (reference sequence). V lost 1 base and J 0 bases, leaving 6 bases between the germline ends. The CDR3 reads CASSLEDMNTEAFF. CDR3 in DNA: TGTGCCAGCAGCTTAGAGGACATGAACACTGAAGCTTTCTTT.

This clone has just one count. The gene calls are TRBV5-1 and TRBJ1-1; TRBD1 aligns across 9 bases. The trim removed 2 bases at V and 10 bases at J, leaving 9 bases unmatched. Per germline, CDR1 SGHRS and CDR2 YFSETQ. This CDR3 has 14 amino acids. CDR3 DNA sequence: TGCGCCAGCAGCTTCCTACAGGGGGCTAAGGGAGCTTTCTTT. As protein: CASSFLQGAKGAFF.

This clone was detected only once. This chain links TRBV18 with TRBJ1-6; D is perhaps TRBD1 (6 bases). Trimming took 4 bases from V and 7 from J, leaving 11 bases between them. CDR3 length equals 14 residues. CDR1 is KGHSH and CDR2 is LQKENI in the germline V gene. CDR3 in DNA: TGTGCCAGCTCACTAGACAGGCCGAATTCACCCCTCCACTTT. Amino acid sequence: CASSLDRPNSPLHF.

V and J are TRBV27 and TRBJ1-4, with TRBD1 as a possible D gene (6 bases). The V gene lost 7 bases and the J gene lost 8 bases, with 23 bases spanning the gap. The germline V gene has CDR1 MNHEY and CDR2 SMNVEV (reference sequence). The CDR3 runs 16 residues. The DNA for the CDR3 is TGTGCCAGCACCCCTTTACAGGGAGGGAGTGGGGAAAAACTGTTTTTT. Translated: CASTPLQGGSGEKLFF.